This is a list of T cell receptor beta chains from one sample in a study of blood T cell repertoires in COVID-19. The assay was immunoSEQ multiplex PCR, and TCRdb's table has in-frame clones only and misses some. The sample includes around 130,000 clones, roughly 83% seen only once; the top ten take around 1.4%. Sequencing was performed on peripheral blood. The receptor source for this set is a man between 60 and 75 years old with acute or convalescent COVID-19. CDR3s include the opening cysteine and the closing phenylalanine or tryptophan. The D gene is left open where the match is weak. Clone size, where shown, is once, few, many, or a class for clones that have expanded.

v_call: TRBV13
d_call: TRBD1
clone_size: .
j_call: TRBJ1-2
cdr3_nt: TGTGCCAGCAGCTCGCTAGCCGGGACAGGGGGTTTTGGCTACACCTTC
cdr3_aa: CASSSLAGTGGFGYTF

v_call: TRBV29-1
d_call: TRBD2
clone_size: .
j_call: TRBJ2-2
cdr3_nt: TGCAGCGTTGGAGCTAGCGGTGACACCGGGGAGCTGTTTTTT
cdr3_aa: CSVGASGDTGELFF

v_call: TRBV6-1
d_call: .
clone_size: .
j_call: TRBJ1-5
cdr3_nt: TGTGCCAGCAGTGACCCCTTCGCAGTTAGCAATCAGCCCCAGCATTTT
cdr3_aa: CASSDPFAVSNQPQHF

v_call: TRBV2
d_call: TRBD1
clone_size: .
j_call: TRBJ1-4
cdr3_nt: TGTGCCAGCGGCACAGGGGGTGAAAAACTGTTTTTT
cdr3_aa: CASGTGGEKLFF

v_call: TRBV19
d_call: TRBD1
clone_size: .
j_call: TRBJ1-5
cdr3_nt: TGTGCCAGTAGAGGGACAGTCAATCAGCCCCAGCATTTT
cdr3_aa: CASRGTVNQPQHF

v_call: TRBV5-1
d_call: .
clone_size: .
j_call: TRBJ2-5
cdr3_nt: TGCGCCAGCAGCTTGGAGGGCAGGGGCGTCCAAGAGACCCAGTACTTC
cdr3_aa: CASSLEGRGVQETQYF

v_call: TRBV3-1/TRBV3-2
d_call: .
clone_size: .
j_call: TRBJ2-1
cdr3_nt: TGTGCCAGCAGCCAAGTCAGGCGGGGAAATGAGCAGTTCTTC
cdr3_aa: CASSQVRRGNEQFF

v_call: TRBV5-1
d_call: .
clone_size: .
j_call: TRBJ2-7
cdr3_nt: TGCGCCAGCAGCGAGACAGGTCTGGGGCTCCGAACCCTCTACGAGCAGTACTTC
cdr3_aa: CASSETGLGLRTLYEQYF

v_call: TRBV5-6
d_call: .
clone_size: .
j_call: TRBJ1-3
cdr3_nt: TGTGCCAGCAGCTCCATTAATTCAGGGGCTGGAAACACCATATATTTT
cdr3_aa: CASSSINSGAGNTIYF

v_call: TRBV24-1
d_call: .
clone_size: .
j_call: TRBJ2-2
cdr3_nt: TGTGCCACCAGTGATTTGCTGGGCCTAGCTGACACCGGGGAGCTGTTTTTT
cdr3_aa: CATSDLLGLADTGELFF

v_call: TRBV27
d_call: TRBD2
clone_size: .
j_call: TRBJ2-7
cdr3_nt: TGTGCCAGCAGCCCGTGGAGTCTAGCGGGAACCGAGCAGTACTTC
cdr3_aa: CASSPWSLAGTEQYF

v_call: TRBV28
d_call: .
clone_size: .
j_call: TRBJ1-3
cdr3_nt: TGTGCCAGCCTCGGAGACCGACGCTCTGGAAACACCATATATTTT
cdr3_aa: CASLGDRRSGNTIYF

v_call: TRBV6-1
d_call: .
clone_size: .
j_call: TRBJ1-2
cdr3_nt: TGTGCCAGCAGTGAATCGGGCAGGGCGTTCGGCTACACCTTC
cdr3_aa: CASSESGRAFGYTF

v_call: TRBV5-6
d_call: TRBD1
clone_size: .
j_call: TRBJ1-2
cdr3_nt: TGTGCCAGCGATCGACAGGGGGTCTATGGCTACACCTTC
cdr3_aa: CASDRQGVYGYTF

v_call: TRBV28
d_call: TRBD2
clone_size: .
j_call: TRBJ2-4
cdr3_nt: TGTGCCAGCAGCCTAGCGGGGGTCAAAAACATTCAGTACTTC
cdr3_aa: CASSLAGVKNIQYF

v_call: TRBV5-1
d_call: TRBD2
clone_size: .
j_call: TRBJ2-7
cdr3_nt: TGCGCCAGCAGCCCGATGACTAGCGGGGGTGAGCAGTACTTC
cdr3_aa: CASSPMTSGGEQYF

v_call: TRBV27
d_call: TRBD2
clone_size: .
j_call: TRBJ2-1
cdr3_nt: TGTGCCAGCAGTTTATCAGGCCCTCTAGCGGGAGGGCCTAATGAGCAGTTCTTC
cdr3_aa: CASSLSGPLAGGPNEQFF

v_call: TRBV28
d_call: .
clone_size: .
j_call: TRBJ1-2
cdr3_nt: TGTGCCAGCAGTTTACTCTCTGGCTACACCTTC
cdr3_aa: CASSLLSGYTF

v_call: TRBV27
d_call: .
clone_size: few
j_call: TRBJ2-7
cdr3_nt: TGTGCCAGCAGCCAGACAGGCTACTACGAGCAGTACTTC
cdr3_aa: CASSQTGYYEQYF

v_call: TRBV9
d_call: .
clone_size: .
j_call: TRBJ1-5
cdr3_nt: TGTGCCAGCAGCGGCGACAGTCGTCAGCCCCAGCATTTT
cdr3_aa: CASSGDSRQPQHF

v_call: TRBV11-1
d_call: TRBD2
clone_size: .
j_call: TRBJ2-5
cdr3_nt: TGTGCCAGCAGCTATCTAGCGGGAGGGCTGGAGACCCAGTACTTC
cdr3_aa: CASSYLAGGLETQYF

v_call: TRBV7-2
d_call: .
clone_size: .
j_call: TRBJ2-7
cdr3_nt: TGTGCCAGCAGCCTATCAGGGTTCCCCTACGAGCAGTACTTC
cdr3_aa: CASSLSGFPYEQYF

v_call: TRBV5-1
d_call: .
clone_size: .
j_call: TRBJ2-3
cdr3_nt: TGCGCCAGCAGTCAGGGCCTATTCACAGATACGCAGTATTTT
cdr3_aa: CASSQGLFTDTQYF

v_call: TRBV30
d_call: .
clone_size: once
j_call: TRBJ1-4
cdr3_nt: TGTGCCTGGAGCGGACTCAGGGGTGAAAAACTGTTTTTT
cdr3_aa: CAWSGLRGEKLFF

v_call: TRBV6-6
d_call: TRBD2
clone_size: .
j_call: TRBJ2-1
cdr3_nt: TGTGCCAGCACGCTAGCGGGGGTTAATGAGCAGTTCTTC
cdr3_aa: CASTLAGVNEQFF

v_call: TRBV5-6
d_call: .
clone_size: .
j_call: TRBJ1-2
cdr3_nt: TGTGCCAGCAGCGCCAGGTGGGAGGGTGGAAATGGCTACACCTTC
cdr3_aa: CASSARWEGGNGYTF

v_call: TRBV7-3
d_call: .
clone_size: .
j_call: TRBJ2-1
cdr3_nt: TGTGCCAGCAGTTCGCTCCCTGTGGGCGATGAGCAGTTCTTC
cdr3_aa: CASSSLPVGDEQFF

v_call: TRBV4-2
d_call: TRBD1
clone_size: .
j_call: TRBJ1-6
cdr3_nt: TGTGCCAGCAGCCGGACGACAGGGGGCGATTCACCCCTCCACTTT
cdr3_aa: CASSRTTGGDSPLHF

v_call: TRBV5-6
d_call: .
clone_size: once
j_call: TRBJ2-1
cdr3_nt: TGTGCCAGCGTCTCGTTAATTAGTAGCTCCTACAATGAGCAGTTCTTC
cdr3_aa: CASVSLISSSYNEQFF

v_call: TRBV5-1
d_call: TRBD1
clone_size: .
j_call: TRBJ1-1
cdr3_nt: TGCGCCAGCAGCTTGACAGGGGTGAACACTGAAGCTTTCTTT
cdr3_aa: CASSLTGVNTEAFF

v_call: TRBV7-9
d_call: TRBD2
clone_size: .
j_call: TRBJ2-2
cdr3_nt: TGTGCCAGCAGCGGATCAGGCGGGAGGAACACCGGGGAGCTGTTTTTT
cdr3_aa: CASSGSGGRNTGELFF

v_call: TRBV29-1
d_call: .
clone_size: .
j_call: TRBJ2-2
cdr3_nt: TGCAGCGTACTTTGGGGTAGCGCAGGCACCGGGGAGCTGTTTTTT
cdr3_aa: CSVLWGSAGTGELFF

v_call: TRBV30
d_call: .
clone_size: .
j_call: TRBJ2-7
cdr3_nt: TGTGCCTGGAGTGGGGCAGGGGTAGCCTACGAGCAGTACTTC
cdr3_aa: CAWSGAGVAYEQYF

v_call: TRBV19
d_call: TRBD1
clone_size: .
j_call: TRBJ2-2
cdr3_nt: TGTGCCAGTACGGACAGGGGATTTAGGACCGGGGAGCTGTTTTTT
cdr3_aa: CASTDRGFRTGELFF

v_call: TRBV6-1
d_call: .
clone_size: few
j_call: TRBJ2-7
cdr3_nt: TGTGCCAGCAGTGAAGCTTGGACAGCCAGCGACGAGCAGTACTTC
cdr3_aa: CASSEAWTASDEQYF

v_call: TRBV4-1
d_call: TRBD1
clone_size: .
j_call: TRBJ1-2
cdr3_nt: TGCGCCAGCAGCGGGAACCGGGACAGCAATTATGGCTACACCTTC
cdr3_aa: CASSGNRDSNYGYTF

v_call: TRBV7-3
d_call: .
clone_size: .
j_call: TRBJ2-7
cdr3_nt: TGTGCCAGCAGCCCAGCGACAGGACCCTACGAGCAGTACTTC
cdr3_aa: CASSPATGPYEQYF

v_call: TRBV5-8
d_call: TRBD1
clone_size: once
j_call: TRBJ1-2
cdr3_nt: TGTGCCAGCAGCCACAGGGGGCCCTCACGATCGTACTATGGCTACACCTTC
cdr3_aa: CASSHRGPSRSYYGYTF

v_call: TRBV19
d_call: TRBD2
clone_size: .
j_call: TRBJ2-2
cdr3_nt: TGTGCCACCTCGACTAGCGGGAGAAATGGGGAGCTGTTTTTT
cdr3_aa: CATSTSGRNGELFF

v_call: TRBV5-1
d_call: TRBD1
clone_size: .
j_call: TRBJ2-2
cdr3_nt: TGCGCCAGCAGCTCTTTCCCCGGACAGGGGGTAGCGACCGGGGAGCTGTTTTTT
cdr3_aa: CASSSFPGQGVATGELFF

v_call: TRBV14
d_call: .
clone_size: .
j_call: TRBJ1-2
cdr3_nt: TGTGCCAGCAGCCAAAACGCAGGGACTCTTGGGCGGCACACCTTC
cdr3_aa: CASSQNAGTLGRHTF

v_call: TRBV24-1
d_call: .
clone_size: .
j_call: TRBJ2-5
cdr3_nt: TGTGCCACCAGTGATCCTGACAAGTACCAAGAGACCCAGTACTTC
cdr3_aa: CATSDPDKYQETQYF

v_call: TRBV7-6
d_call: TRBD2
clone_size: .
j_call: TRBJ2-1
cdr3_nt: TGTGCCAGCAGCGCGACTAGCGGCCAAATTAATGAGCAGTTCTTC
cdr3_aa: CASSATSGQINEQFF

v_call: TRBV2
d_call: .
clone_size: .
j_call: TRBJ1-4
cdr3_nt: TGTGCCAGCAATAGACAGGCAACTAATGAAAAACTGTTTTTT
cdr3_aa: CASNRQATNEKLFF

v_call: TRBV7-6
d_call: .
clone_size: .
j_call: TRBJ2-2
cdr3_nt: TGTGCCAGCAGCCCAATCGTGGGGCAGAACACCGGGGAGCTGTTTTTT
cdr3_aa: CASSPIVGQNTGELFF

v_call: TRBV18
d_call: .
clone_size: .
j_call: TRBJ2-2
cdr3_nt: TGTGCCAGCTCACCACGCCAACAAAACACCGGGGAGCTGTTTTTT
cdr3_aa: CASSPRQQNTGELFF